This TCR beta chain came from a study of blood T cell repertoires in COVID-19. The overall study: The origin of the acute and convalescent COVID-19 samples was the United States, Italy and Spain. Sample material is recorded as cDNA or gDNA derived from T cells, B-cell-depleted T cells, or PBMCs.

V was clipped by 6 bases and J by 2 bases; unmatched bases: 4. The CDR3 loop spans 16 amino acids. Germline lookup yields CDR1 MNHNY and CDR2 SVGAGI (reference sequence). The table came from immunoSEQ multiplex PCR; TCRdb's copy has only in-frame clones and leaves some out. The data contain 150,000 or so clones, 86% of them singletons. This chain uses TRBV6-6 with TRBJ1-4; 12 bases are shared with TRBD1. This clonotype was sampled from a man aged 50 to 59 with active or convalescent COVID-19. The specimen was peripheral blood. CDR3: CASRGQGAITNEKLFF. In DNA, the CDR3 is TGTGCCAGCAGGGGACAGGGGGCTATCACTAATGAAAAACTGTTTTTT.